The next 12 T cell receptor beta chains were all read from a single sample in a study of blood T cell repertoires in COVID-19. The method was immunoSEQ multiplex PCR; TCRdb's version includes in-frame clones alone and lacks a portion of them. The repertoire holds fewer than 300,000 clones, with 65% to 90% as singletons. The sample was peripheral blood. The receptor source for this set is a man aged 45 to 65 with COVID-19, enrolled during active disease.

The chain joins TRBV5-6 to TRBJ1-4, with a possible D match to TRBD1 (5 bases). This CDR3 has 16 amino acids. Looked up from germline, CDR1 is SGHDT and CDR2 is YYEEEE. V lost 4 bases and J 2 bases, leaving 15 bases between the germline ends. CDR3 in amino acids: CASSLAAGLTNEKLFF. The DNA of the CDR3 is TGTGCCAGCAGCCTTGCCGCAGGGCTCACTAATGAAAAACTGTTTTTT.

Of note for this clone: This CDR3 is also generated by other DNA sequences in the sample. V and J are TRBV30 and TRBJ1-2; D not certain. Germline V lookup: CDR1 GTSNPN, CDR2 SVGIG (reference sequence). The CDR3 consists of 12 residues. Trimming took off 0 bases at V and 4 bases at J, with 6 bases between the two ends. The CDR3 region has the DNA TGTGCCTGGAGTGTACAAGTCTATGGCTACACCTTC. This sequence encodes CAWSVQVYGYTF. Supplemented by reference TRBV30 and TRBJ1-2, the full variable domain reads SQTIHQWPATLVQPVGSPLSLECTVEGTSNPNLYWYRQAAGRGLQLLFYSVGIGQISSEVPQNLSASRPQDRQFILSSKKLLLSDSGFYLCAWSVQVYGYTFGSGTRLTVV.

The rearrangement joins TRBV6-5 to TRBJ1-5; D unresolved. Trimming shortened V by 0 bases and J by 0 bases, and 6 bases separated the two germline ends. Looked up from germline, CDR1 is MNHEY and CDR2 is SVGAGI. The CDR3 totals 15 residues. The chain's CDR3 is CASSYSRNSNQPQHF. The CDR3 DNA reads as TGTGCCAGCAGTTACTCGAGGAATAGCAATCAGCCCCAGCATTTT.

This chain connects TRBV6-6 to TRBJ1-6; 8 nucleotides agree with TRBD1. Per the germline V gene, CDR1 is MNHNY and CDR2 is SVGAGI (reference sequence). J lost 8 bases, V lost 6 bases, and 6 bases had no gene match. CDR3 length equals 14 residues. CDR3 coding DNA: TGTGCCAGCAGCCCAGGGGGCTCGTATTCACCCCTCCACTTT. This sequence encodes CASSPGGSYSPLHF.

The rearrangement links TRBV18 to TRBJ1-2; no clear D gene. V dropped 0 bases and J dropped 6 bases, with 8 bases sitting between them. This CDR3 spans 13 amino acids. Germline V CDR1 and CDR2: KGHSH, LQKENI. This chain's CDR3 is CASSPPEQNGYTF. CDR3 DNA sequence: TGTGCCAGCTCACCACCGGAACAGAATGGCTACACCTTC.

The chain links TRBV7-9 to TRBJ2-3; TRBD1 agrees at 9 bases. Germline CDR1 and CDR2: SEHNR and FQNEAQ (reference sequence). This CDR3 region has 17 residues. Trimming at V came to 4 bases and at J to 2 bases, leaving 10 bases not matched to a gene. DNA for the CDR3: TGTGCCAGCAGCTCAGGAGGGGGGACAGGGTCCACAGATACGCAGTATTTT. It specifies CASSSGGGTGSTDTQYF.

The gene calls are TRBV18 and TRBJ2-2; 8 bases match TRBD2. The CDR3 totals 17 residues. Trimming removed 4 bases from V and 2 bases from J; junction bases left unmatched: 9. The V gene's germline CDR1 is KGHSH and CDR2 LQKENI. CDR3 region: CASSRASTSGNTGELFF. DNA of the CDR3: TGTGCCAGCTCACGCGCATCCACTAGCGGAAACACCGGGGAGCTGTTTTTT.

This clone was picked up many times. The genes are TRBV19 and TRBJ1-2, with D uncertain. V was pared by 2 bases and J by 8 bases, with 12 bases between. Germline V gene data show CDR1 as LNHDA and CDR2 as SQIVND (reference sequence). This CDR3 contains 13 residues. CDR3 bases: TGTGCCAGTAGTATATTTCGCGGCGGGGGCTACACCTTC. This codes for CASSIFRGGGYTF.

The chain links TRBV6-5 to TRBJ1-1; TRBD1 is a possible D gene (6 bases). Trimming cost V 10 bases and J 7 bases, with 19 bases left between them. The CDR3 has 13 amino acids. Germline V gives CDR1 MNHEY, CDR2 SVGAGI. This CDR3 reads CAIGDRPQYEAFF. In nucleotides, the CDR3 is TGTGCCATCGGAGACAGGCCACAATATGAAGCTTTCTTT.

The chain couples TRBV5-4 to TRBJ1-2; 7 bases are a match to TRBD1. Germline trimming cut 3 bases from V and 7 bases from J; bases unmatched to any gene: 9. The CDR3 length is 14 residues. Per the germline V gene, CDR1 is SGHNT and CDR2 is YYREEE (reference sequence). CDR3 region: CASSSPGGGFGYTF. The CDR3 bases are TGTGCCAGCAGCTCCCCGGGAGGGGGCTTTGGCTACACCTTC.

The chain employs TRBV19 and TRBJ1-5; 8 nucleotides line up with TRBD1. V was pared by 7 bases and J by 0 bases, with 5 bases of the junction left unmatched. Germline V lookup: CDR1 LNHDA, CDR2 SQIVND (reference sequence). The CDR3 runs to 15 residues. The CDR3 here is CASTLTGVSNQPQHF. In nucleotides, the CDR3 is TGTGCCAGTACCCTGACAGGGGTTAGCAATCAGCCCCAGCATTTT.

CDR3 residues: CASSPTGAAYEQYF. CDR3 DNA: TGTGCCAGCAGTCCTACAGGGGCGGCCTACGAGCAGTACTTC. The J gene is TRBJ2-7, the V gene TRBV7-9; 7 bases are shared with TRBD1. The germline V gene has CDR1 SEHNR and CDR2 FQNEAQ (reference sequence). The CDR3 runs to 14 residues. Trimming at V came to 6 bases and at J to 2 bases, leaving 7 bases not matched to a gene.